Sequencing of this TCR beta chain was carried out in a study of neoadjuvant anti-PD-1 for oral cavity cancer. The wider study: Non-progressing patients received a fourth nivolumab dose near day 43, then surgery on days 50-56. Points from the study as a whole: Treg/Th17 ratio rose with pretreatment blood and fell with post-treatment tumor TCRbeta clonality.

There are a few counts of this clone. The antigen is not known. Time point denoted: after neoadjuvant nivolumab, at surgical resection. Cohort: HPV-negative, locally advanced oral cavity squamous cell carcinoma patients. Analysis of PBMCs was direct, with no culture step. Germline-derived CDR1 and CDR2 are SGHTA and FQGTGA. Trimming took 4 bases from V and 0 from J; bases not matched to a gene: 8. The CDR3 extends over 17 amino acids. Sequenced by immunoSEQ multiplex PCR; TCRdb stores in-frame clones only, minus some. This sample has roughly 10,000 clones, with 68% found just once. This receptor was identified in a person between 35 and 79 years old with oral cavity squamous cell carcinoma. The specimen comprised PBMCs, sampled after nivolumab (anti-PD-1) treatment. The chain couples TRBV7-3 to TRBJ2-5, with 10 bases identical to TRBD2. The CDR3 protein is CASSSSGLAANQETQYF. The CDR3 nucleotides read TGTGCCAGCAGCTCCTCAGGACTAGCGGCAAACCAAGAGACCCAGTACTTC.